This paragraph covers one T cell receptor (beta chain) sequence. This clone has just one count. Which antigen it targets is not known. No much larger clone exists at a distance of one base, and base qualities are not known. This entry is derived from a study of cytomegalovirus exposure and HLA in healthy donors (dated by TCRdb to 2015 to 2018). Context from the whole study: In an earlier analysis of fewer than 750 of the donors, approximately 260 Gb of sequence data and 100 million or so unique TCR beta sequences from about 190 million T cells were reported. An early release that covered some 630 HLA-typed donors contained approximately 300 gigabases of sequencing data and tens of millions of unique TCR sequences. The genetic ancestry cluster associated with self-reported Caucasian donors included 65% to 90% of the roughly 400 genotyped donors. Both class I and class II loci were covered by HLA typing, at four-digit resolution. Donor age, sex, ethnicity and CMV serostatus were collected together with the repertoire data. In an earlier analysis of about 590 of the donors, high-throughput TCR beta sequencing was used to judge whether each TCR beta V gene segment behaved as functional or pseudogenic. Rather than using new phenotypic data, the later analysis identified candidate immune exposures from TCR beta sequences and from how often those sequences occurred across donors. All discovery cohort repertoires had been generated using a single sequencing platform. Roughly five DR-DQ haplotypes were handled as single units for association and clustering because linkage in the cohort was strong. Besides the first cohort of around 700 subjects, a separate validation cohort made up of over 100 different subjects was used. The study profiled the T cell repertoires of 500 to 800 subjects by immunosequencing and related them to cytomegalovirus serostatus. On average, about 240,000 unique TCR beta nucleotide sequences were sequenced per donor among some 420 genotyped donors of the cohort, with roughly a sixth of those sequences being non-productive. A later genetic analysis used genome-wide SNP genotypes for about 65% of the roughly 700 donors, treating that subset as a discovery cohort. Typing coverage differed by locus: A, B, C, DRB1 and DQB1 were typed in about 629-630 donors, DQA1 in 500 to 550, DPA1 in some 610, and DPB1 in 472. The study aimed to test whether cataloging public T cell receptors could reveal signatures of past pathogen exposure. In a later analysis, previously published TCR beta repertoires from roughly 710 donors were re-analyzed and high-resolution HLA genotyping was added so that TCR occurrence patterns could be studied. The study combined high-throughput TCR immunosequencing, statistical association of individual TCRs with disease status, and machine learning to predict cytomegalovirus infection status. The paper's findings and limits, for the study overall: A cluster of highly shared sequence variants was judged likely to be a technical artifact of the sequencing pipeline. HLA typing was unavailable for some donors at each locus, so association tests used only the typed subset. Because counts were too low, about 15 rarely observed V segments, including chromosome 9 orphons, were left out of the earlier analysis of 587 of the donors. CMV serostatus was the only immune exposure information available for the cohort. The authors suggested that the approach could potentially be extended to other disease states and immunological phenotypes. An association between a missense DCLRE1C variant and V-gene and J-gene trimming of TCR beta chains was found in a later genetic analysis and replicated in an independent cohort. A few of the identified cytomegalovirus-associated TCR beta chains were confirmed in vitro to be specific for cytomegalovirus antigens. A further reported finding was that TCR beta sequences accurately predicted the HLA-A and HLA-B alleles for most subjects in the first cohort. In an earlier analysis of about 550 of the donors, most TCR beta V segments were observed in productive rearrangements about 90% or about 30% of the time, broadly matching IMGT annotations. Across donors, most TCR sequences were observed very rarely, whereas some public TCRs were present in many individuals. A later analysis found that HLA-associated TCR beta chains were more clonally expanded and had lower generation probabilities than equally common non-associated chains. Linkage disequilibrium might explain the correlated functional status among segregating V segments, but an unknown experimental factor could not be ruled out. When HLA alleles, especially DR and DQ, strongly co-occurred, attributing TCR associations to individual alleles was difficult. A later analysis found that TCR association rates varied across HLA loci, with DRB1 alleles showing the most associated TCRs and HLA-C alleles the fewest. In a later genetic analysis, fewer N-insertions in productive TCRs were reported among donors in an Asian-associated ancestry cluster than the roughly 700-donor mean. The study gave a list of roughly 150 TCR beta chains associated with cytomegalovirus. Some IMGT-functional V segments, including TRBV6-2 and TRBV6-3, could not be distinguished by the 87-base-pair reads and were therefore excluded. A later analysis found that most CMV-associated TCR beta chains appeared HLA-restricted, with HLA associations seemingly driven largely by CMV exposure. Specific HLA alleles were associated with roughly 16,000 TCR beta sequences at a false discovery rate of 0.05 in a later analysis. The classifier was reported to diagnose cytomegalovirus status with high specificity and sensitivity in both the original and validation cohorts. In this cohort, only TCR beta chains were sequenced, and detectable features were limited by the absence of alpha or paired-chain data. In a later analysis, several top co-occurrence clusters were reported to appear linked to parvovirus B19, influenza, CMV and Epstein-Barr virus. Sequencing depth was assumed to be roughly uniform across donors in the presence/absence analyses, though that assumption may not hold.

The cohort was made up of under 800 healthy bone marrow donors. All cohort members were sampled while nominally healthy, although unrecorded immune exposures were likely present. The donor tested CMV seronegative, placing the donor among the 300 to 400 seronegative members of the cohort. Every donor gave a peripheral blood sample, and the peripheral blood mononuclear cells from that sample were used for TCR beta sequencing. The Qiagen DNeasy Blood Extraction Kit was used to extract genomic DNA from the blood cell samples. Library prep was done by the immunoSEQ multiplex PCR assay. For the multiplex PCR, a mixture combining 60 forward primers for TCR Vbeta segments and 13 reverse primers for TCR Jbeta segments was used. A multiplex PCR assay on genomic DNA amplified the CDR3 region of rearranged TCR beta genes. The Illumina HiSeq System was used to sequence the amplified TCR beta libraries as 87-base-pair reads. Processing in the source paper ran as follows. A later analysis tallied around 87 million unique TCR beta chains across the 700 or so repertoires, and around 9.9 million of those chains were shared by two or more donors. Raw reads were error-corrected and collapsed into unique sequences with a nearest-neighbor algorithm that merged closely related sequences to remove PCR and sequencing errors. Alignment of CDR3 sequences to IMGT reference sequences was used to assign V, D and J gene segments. For a sequence to be retained, at least a six-nucleotide match to both a V gene segment and a J gene segment was required. Rearrangements were called productive when the CDR3 lacked stop codons and stayed in frame with V and J; all others were non-productive. CDR3 was defined according to IMGT convention as the region running from the second conserved V-encoded cysteine to the conserved J-encoded phenylalanine. The earlier analysis of some 540 of the donors excluded any sequence lacking an unambiguous match to a single V gene segment. In an earlier analysis of a few hundred of the donors, V segments were called functional above 56.7% productive rearrangements and were called segregating when the between-donor standard deviation exceeded 5%. To diagnose cytomegalovirus status from the catalog of TCR beta chain sequences, a statistical classification framework was built. In a later analysis, V and J genes were assigned by comparing TCR nucleotide sequences against IMGT/GENE-DB human TR gene sequences. The TCRdist pipeline was used in a later analysis to assign CDR3 sequences and most-parsimonious VDJ recombination scenarios. In a later analysis, each TCR beta chain was defined by its CDR3 amino acid sequence together with its V-gene family, and reads without a unique V-gene family were excluded. To address suspected cross-contamination and a sequencing artifact, a later analysis removed over 500 highly shared, low-generation-probability nucleotide sequences. In a later analysis, a clonal expansion index was calculated for each public chain from normalized within-repertoire ranks of inferred template counts. In a later analysis, generation probabilities were computed with a VDJ recombination model fitted to out-of-frame rearrangements, and the resulting probabilities were checked against IGoR. In a later analysis, hypergeometric tests were used to score TCR-TCR, TCR-HLA and TCR-CMV co-occurrence, with a repertoire-size bias correction applied to TCR pairs. To estimate false discovery rates, a later analysis permuted the HLA or CMV assignments 20 times. In a later analysis, co-occurring TCRs were grouped using DBSCAN, and TCRdist sequence similarity was added for clustering within HLA-allele-positive subsets. Repertoires with fewer than 30,000 or more than 120,000 public chains were left out of co-occurrence clustering, as were several repertoires with anomalous nucleotide sharing. The table was pulled from immuneACCESS by TCRdb, which kept in-frame rearrangements only. Such tables lose some clones; where checked, under half of the loss comes from unresolved V genes, and the rest has no known cause. Clone size and the V and J calls come from that table; the DNA yielded D and trimming. The sample contains roughly 160,000 clones, 80% of them found a single time. In total, the top ten clones hold less than 2.5% of the sample.

CDR1 and CDR2 were assigned from the germline V gene as SGHDN and FVKESK. The CDR3 measures 13 amino acids from cysteine to phenylalanine. Just CDR3 DNA is preserved here, 39 bases in frame from base 1. The V end gives up 6 bases and the J end 14 bases, leaving 10 bases in the junction not matched to a gene. This receptor chain uses TRBV14 and TRBJ1-6; 7 central bases correspond to TRBD1. Sequencing was carried out using PBMCs. This clonotype originated in a male donor in good health and CMV-seronegative. The CDR3 loop reads CASSPGTALTLHF. The DNA reads TGTGCCAGCAGTCCCGGGACAGCCTTGACCCTCCACTTT.